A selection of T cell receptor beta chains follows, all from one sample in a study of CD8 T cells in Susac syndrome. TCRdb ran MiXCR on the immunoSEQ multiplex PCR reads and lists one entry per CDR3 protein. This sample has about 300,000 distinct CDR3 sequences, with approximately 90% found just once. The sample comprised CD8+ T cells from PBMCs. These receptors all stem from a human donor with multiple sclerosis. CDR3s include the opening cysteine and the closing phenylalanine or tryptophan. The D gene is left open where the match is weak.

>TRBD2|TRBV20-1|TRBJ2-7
TGCAGTGCTAGAATACCTAGCGGGAGGCCACCGGTCAGGTACGAGCAGTACTTC
CSARIPSGRPPVRYEQYF
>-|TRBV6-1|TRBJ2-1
TGTGCCAGCAGTGAAGACCCCTTATGGAATGAGCAGTTCTTC
CASSEDPLWNEQFF
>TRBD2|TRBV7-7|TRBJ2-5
TGTGCTAGCAGCCCCGATCAACTAGCGGGAGCGGGGGAGACCCAGTACTTC
CASSPDQLAGAGETQYF
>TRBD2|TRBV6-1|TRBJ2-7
TGTGCCAGCAGTTGGGCGGGGGGCTCCTACGAGCAGTACTTC
CASSWAGGSYEQYF
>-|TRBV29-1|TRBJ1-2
TGCAGCGTTGAGGGAGTACAGGGCGAGGCTAACTATGGCTACACCTTC
CSVEGVQGEANYGYTF
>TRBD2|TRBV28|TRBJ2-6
TGTGCCAGCACCCGGGGGGATAGGTCTGGGGCCAACGTCCTGACTTTC
CASTRGDRSGANVLTF
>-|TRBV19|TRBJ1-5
TGTGCCAGTAGTATAGCCGGCAGGGCCCTGAATCAGGCCCAGCATTTT
CASSIAGRALNQAQHF
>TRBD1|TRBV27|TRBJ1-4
TGTGCCAGCAGTGACAGGGATGAAAAACTGTTTTTT
CASSDRDEKLFF
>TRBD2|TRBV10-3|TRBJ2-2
TGTGCCATCAGTGAGTCTAGCGGGAGTCGGGAGCTGTTTTTT
CAISESSGSRELFF
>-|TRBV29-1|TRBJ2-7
TGCAGCGCCAGATTTTTGGGGGCCAGATACGAGCAGTACTTC
CSARFLGARYEQYF